These 15 T cell receptor beta chains were all obtained from the same sample, sequenced in a study of blood T cell repertoires in COVID-19. TCRdb keeps only in-frame clones here, not all; method: immunoSEQ multiplex PCR. The sample lists a few hundred thousand clones; 84% were seen once. Input material: PBMCs or T cells enriched from blood (not recorded which). The receptors originated from a woman in her thirties or forties who had recovered from COVID-19.

The genes are TRBV7-8 and TRBJ2-7; D is perhaps TRBD1 (5 bases). Germline V lookup: CDR1 SGHVS, CDR2 FQNEAQ. V was trimmed by 4 bases and J by 1 base, leaving 8 bases between them. The CDR3 loop spans 13 amino acids. DNA for the CDR3: TGTGCCAGCAGCTCGGACATTTCCTACGAGCAGTACGTC. Encoded protein: CASSSDISYEQYV.

J is TRBJ1-4 and V is TRBV3-1 (or the pseudogene TRBV3-2), with D perhaps matching TRBD1 (5 bases). Germline V lookup: CDR1 LGHDT, CDR2 YNNKEL (reference sequence). V was cut by 2 bases and J by 8 bases, with 15 bases left in between. The CDR3 is 15 amino acids. The CDR3 spells CASSQHTGDNEKLFF. The CDR3 region has the DNA TGTGCCAGCAGCCAACACACGGGGGATAACGAAAAACTGTTTTTT.

This clone was observed a handful of times. This chain connects TRBV11-3 to TRBJ1-1, with 7 nucleotides matching TRBD1. Trimming took 0 bases from V and 4 from J; bases not matched to a gene: 2. The CDR3 has 14 residues. In germline, CDR1 is SGHNT, CDR2 YENEEA. For the CDR3, the DNA is TGTGCCAGCAGCTTAGATGCAGGGGGCACTGAAGCTTTCTTT. It specifies CASSLDAGGTEAFF.

V gene TRBV30 combines with J gene TRBJ1-5, with 8 bases that match TRBD1. The V and J ends lost 2 bases and 3 bases, in that order; junction bases with no gene match: 3. CDR1 is GTSNPN, CDR2 SVGIG, per germline (reference sequence). This CDR3 region has 14 residues. The CDR3 loop reads CAWSRTGNNQPQHF. The CDR3 region has the DNA TGTGCCTGGAGTCGGACAGGGAACAATCAGCCCCAGCATTTT.

The CDR3 DNA is TGCGCCAGCAGCCCCGGGACTAGCGGGAACTACAATGAGCAGTTCTTC. As protein: CASSPGTSGNYNEQFF. The chain links TRBV5-1 to TRBJ2-1, with 13 positions matching TRBD2. V gave up 4 bases and J gave up 3 bases; unmatched junction bases: 4. Germline CDR1 and CDR2: SGHRS and YFSETQ. The CDR3 is made up of 16 amino acids.

This clone showed up just a few times. The rearrangement uses TRBV30 and TRBJ2-2, with D perhaps TRBD1 (5 bases). The CDR3 totals 13 residues. Germline CDR1 is GTSNPN and CDR2 is SVGIG (reference sequence). Trimming pared 1 base from V and 3 bases from J, leaving 6 bases between. In DNA, the CDR3 is TGTGCCTGGAGTGCACAGGACACCGGGGAGCTGTTTTTT. Its protein is CAWSAQDTGELFF.

There are a few counts of this clone. At the DNA level, this CDR3 is encoded by other sequences in the same sample as well. The chain couples TRBV7-2 to TRBJ2-7; TRBD2 matches at 7 bases. This CDR3 is 13 amino acids long. With 5 bases clipped from V and 1 base from J, the junction kept 2 bases outside the gene matches. Germline lookup yields CDR1 SGHTA and CDR2 FQGNSA. The chain's CDR3 is CASSPGGSYEQYF. The CDR3 nucleotides read TGTGCCAGCAGCCCGGGGGGTTCCTACGAGCAGTACTTC. The whole variable domain, filled in from reference TRBV7-2 and TRBJ2-7, reads GAGVSQSPSNKVTEKGKDVELRCDPISGHTALYWYRQSLGQGLEFLIYFQGNSAPDKSGLPSDRFSAERTGGSVSTLTIQRTQQEDSAVYLCASSPGGSYEQYFGPGTRLTVT.

The J gene is TRBJ2-4, the V gene TRBV7-8; 7 bases map to TRBD1. J was trimmed by 7 bases and V by 5 bases; bases with no gene match: 8. The CDR3 sequence is 14 residues long. CDR1 and CDR2 (germline): SGHVS, FQNEAQ. Here the CDR3 DNA reads TGTGCCAGCAGCACCAGACAGGGTCTGAACATTCAGTACTTC. This codes for CASSTRQGLNIQYF.

The chain employs TRBV7-2 and TRBJ2-1; 7 bases match TRBD1. The CDR3 runs 15 residues. V lost 2 bases and J lost 8; bases outside the gene matches: 9. CDR1 and CDR2 (germline): SGHTA, FQGNSA. CDR3 nucleotide sequence: TGTGCCAGCAGCTTAAGACAGGGTAGAGGCCATGAGCAGTTCTTC. It specifies CASSLRQGRGHEQFF.

The chain employs TRBV6-5 and TRBJ1-1, with 9 bases aligning to TRBD1. Losses at the gene ends were 8 bases for V and 1 base for J; bases not matched to a gene: 8. The germline V gene has CDR1 MNHEY and CDR2 SVGAGI. The CDR3 is 15 amino acids. This chain's CDR3 is CASLTTGGRNTEAFF. In nucleotides, the CDR3 is TGTGCCAGCCTTACAACAGGGGGCAGGAACACTGAAGCTTTCTTT.

The chain links TRBV18 to TRBJ1-1; possibly TRBD1 for D (5 bases). With 2 bases removed from V and 4 bases from J, the gap between germline ends came to 14 bases. The CDR3 is made up of 15 amino acids. In germline, CDR1 is KGHSH, CDR2 LQKENI. Here the CDR3 reads CASSPTTGVGTEAFF. The CDR3 nucleotides are TGTGCCAGCTCACCAACTACGGGGGTGGGCACTGAAGCTTTCTTT.

This chain uses TRBV28 with TRBJ1-2; D is undetermined. The CDR3 contains 13 residues. Germline V gives CDR1 MDHEN, CDR2 SYDVKM. V dropped 5 bases and J dropped 8 bases, with 15 bases sitting between them. The CDR3 DNA sequence: TGTGCCAGCAGTCCGGGAAGCGGAGTGGGCTACACCTTC. It is translated as CASSPGSGVGYTF.

This CDR3 is CASSQGVYGYTF. In DNA form, the CDR3 reads TGTGCCAGCAGCCAGGGGGTCTATGGCTACACCTTC. The chain couples TRBV7-9 to TRBJ1-2, with 7 bases fitting TRBD1. The CDR3 sequence is 12 residues long. CDR1 and CDR2 from the germline V gene are SEHNR and FQNEAQ (reference sequence). Losses at the gene ends were 5 bases for V and 4 bases for J; bases not matched to a gene: 1. Full variable domain (outside the CDR3, taken from reference TRBV7-9 and TRBJ1-2): DTGVSQNPRHKITKRGQNVTFRCDPISEHNRLYWYRQTLGQGPEFLTYFQNEAQLEKSRLLSDRFSAERPKGSFSTLEIQRTEQGDSAMYLCASSQGVYGYTFGSGTRLTVV.

The CDR3 protein is CASSQVAGGTDTQYF. CDR3 sequence (DNA): TGCGCCAGCAGCCAAGTTGCGGGAGGTACAGATACGCAGTATTTT. The chain links TRBV4-1 to TRBJ2-3; TRBD2 aligns across 8 bases. CDR1 is MGHRA and CDR2 is YSYEKL in the germline V gene. Trimming at V came to 1 base and at J to 3 bases, leaving 3 bases not matched to a gene. The CDR3 runs to 15 residues.

The chain carries TRBV20-1 and TRBJ1-2; D ambiguous. Trimming took off 3 bases at V and 5 bases at J, with 13 bases between the two ends. CDR3 size: 13 residues. Per germline, CDR1 DFQATT and CDR2 SNEGSKA (reference sequence). CDR3 sequence reads: CSASLGYGYGYTF. CDR3 nucleotide sequence: TGCAGTGCTAGTCTCGGATACGGGTATGGCTACACCTTC.